The next 23 T cell receptor beta chains were all read from a single sample in a study of human T cells and chemical hapten exposure (TCRdb year 2021). The library was obtained by RACE. The sequencer was a NextSeq 500. Using fastp trimming at Q25 and MiXCR clonotype assembly, TCRdb reanalyzed the public sequencing data and kept in-frame beta chains. Each record represents a unique CDR3 protein, reported with the most common genes and DNA among its rows. A total of roughly 130,000 distinct CDR3 sequences appear in this sample, about 9% of them only once. Approximately 1.6% of the sample goes to the ten largest clones. According to the study, the label for this sample's time point signals: healthy volunteer bleed at 2 weeks. Total RNA was extracted from unfractionated whole blood that had been collected in Tempus Blood RNA tubes. The sequenced sample consisted of whole blood. The origin of the receptors is a male donor in good health. Some clones in this sample may be carry-over from other donors' samples.

This clonotype has a handful of counts. The chain's CDR3 is CASRDREYEQYF. The CDR3 DNA reads TGTGCCAGTCGGGACAGGGAGTACGAGCAGTACTTC. V gene TRBV7-9 combines with J gene TRBJ2-7; 9 nucleotides align to TRBD1. V lost 9 bases, J lost 4 bases, and 4 bases stayed unmatched. The germline CDR1 and CDR2 sequences are SEHNR and FQNEAQ (reference sequence). The CDR3 spans 12 residues. Filled out from reference TRBV7-9 and TRBJ2-7, the complete variable domain reads DTGVSQNPRHKITKRGQNVTFRCDPISEHNRLYWYRQTLGQGPEFLTYFQNEAQLEKSRLLSDRFSAERPKGSFSTLEIQRTEQGDSAMYLCASRDREYEQYFGPGTRLTVT.

This clonotype occurred many times. V usage is TRBV5-1 and J usage is TRBJ2-3; D is ambiguous. The CDR3 extends over 14 amino acids. Deletions cut 0 bases from V and 2 bases from J, with 7 bases between. Germline CDR1 and CDR2: SGHRS and YFSETQ. The CDR3 bases are TGCGCCAGCAGCTTGGAAACAGCCACAGATACGCAGTATTTT. Translating it yields CASSLETATDTQYF.

This clonotype occurred many times. The V call is TRBV11-2, the J call TRBJ2-7, with no clear D. The CDR3 sequence is 15 residues long. Germline V gene sequence: CDR1 SGHAT, CDR2 FQNNGV. The V end lost 3 bases, the J end lost 5 bases, and 17 bases lay between the germline ends. The CDR3 spells CASSLVTLMGDEQYF. The CDR3 bases are TGTGCCAGCAGCTTGGTGACCCTGATGGGCGACGAGCAGTACTTC.

This clonotype was observed a handful of times. The chain links TRBV18 to TRBJ1-2, with 9 nucleotides matching TRBD1. Losses at the gene ends were 3 bases for V and 7 bases for J; bases not matched to a gene: 9. This CDR3 comprises 15 residues. The V gene's germline CDR1 is KGHSH and CDR2 LQKENI. In nucleotides, the CDR3 is TGTGCCAGCTCACCGGACAGGGGTACATCAGGTGGCTACACCTTC. Translation: CASSPDRGTSGGYTF. Full variable domain (missing parts from reference TRBV18 and TRBJ1-2): NAGVMQNPRHLVRRRGQEARLRCSPMKGHSHVYWYRQLPEEGLKFMVYLQKENIIDESGMPKERFSAEFPKEGPSILRIQQVVRGDSAAYFCASSPDRGTSGGYTFGSGTRLTVV.

This clonotype was counted only a few times. The V and J genes are TRBV3-1 and TRBJ1-4; the D is unclear. V lost 1 base and J lost 6, with 6 bases in between. The germline CDR1 and CDR2 sequences are LGHDT and YNNKEL (reference sequence). The CDR3 sequence is 13 residues long. CDR3 bases: TGTGCCAGCAGCCAAGCGAGGGATGAAAAACTGTTTTTT. The encoded protein is CASSQARDEKLFF.

This clonotype was seen ten or more times. This chain connects TRBV20-1 to TRBJ1-2, with D possibly matching TRBD1 (5 bases). The length of the CDR3 is 12 residues. Trimming shortened V by 3 bases and J by 2 bases, and 7 bases separated the two germline ends. CDR1 is DFQATT and CDR2 is SNEGSKA in the germline V gene (reference sequence). The CDR3 DNA sequence: TGCAGTGCTAGGACAGTAAACTATGGCTACACCTTC. Translated, it gives CSARTVNYGYTF.

This clonotype showed up many times. The chain carries TRBV4-1 and TRBJ2-7; D unclear. The germline gives CDR1 MGHRA, CDR2 YSYEKL. Deletions cut 6 bases from V and 2 bases from J, with 8 bases between. The CDR3 is made up of 12 amino acids. CDR3 region: CASSAGAYEQYF. DNA for the CDR3: TGCGCCAGCAGTGCAGGAGCCTACGAGCAGTACTTC.

This clonotype was found many times. The CDR3 region is CASSQGQAAGDGYTF. The CDR3, as DNA: TGTGCCAGCAGCCAAGGACAGGCGGCAGGTGATGGCTACACCTTC. This chain connects TRBV7-9 to TRBJ1-2; 7 nucleotides match TRBD1. Looked up from germline, CDR1 is SEHNR and CDR2 is FQNEAQ (reference sequence). V lost 5 bases, J lost 6 bases, and 12 bases stayed unmatched. The CDR3 is 15 residues long.

This clonotype showed up just a few times. The rearrangement uses TRBV4-3 and TRBJ1-6; D gene ambiguous. The germline V and J ends were trimmed by 1 base and 3 bases, with 10 bases remaining between them. The CDR3 totals 16 residues. The germline V gene has CDR1 LGHNA and CDR2 YSLEER. CDR3: CASSQGRENYNSPLHF. In nucleotides, the CDR3 is TGCGCCAGCAGCCAAGGGAGGGAAAACTATAATTCACCCCTCCACTTT.

The rearrangement uses TRBV7-9 and TRBJ1-6, with TRBD1 as a possible D gene (6 bases). Germline loops: CDR1 SEHNR, CDR2 FQNEAQ (reference sequence). V was cut by 3 bases and J by 8 bases, with 8 bases left in between. The CDR3 consists of 13 residues. CDR3 sequence reads: CASSLGQDSPLHF. The CDR3 nucleotides are TGTGCCAGCAGCTTGGGACAAGATTCACCCCTCCACTTT.

This clonotype was detected ten times or more. J is TRBJ2-7 and V is TRBV27; D is undetermined. CDR1 MNHEY and CDR2 SMNVEV come from the germline V gene (reference sequence). The CDR3 has 13 residues. V was shortened by 3 bases and J by 3 bases, with 9 bases between the two germline ends. The CDR3 loop reads CASSLADGYEQYF. The CDR3 DNA sequence: TGTGCCAGCAGTTTGGCGGACGGCTACGAGCAGTACTTC.

This clonotype was seen ten or more times. The chain is built from TRBV29-1 and TRBJ2-3; no firm D call. CDR1 is SQVTM and CDR2 is ANQGSEA in the germline V gene. The V end was cut by 2 bases, the J end by 6 bases, with 6 bases between. The CDR3 extends over 11 amino acids. CDR3 in amino acids: CSVERSDTQYF. DNA for the CDR3: TGCAGCGTTGAACGGTCGGATACGCAGTATTTT.

In nucleotides, the CDR3 is TGCAGTGCCCCCCGGACAGGGCTAAATCAGCCCCAGCATTTT. It translates to CSAPRTGLNQPQHF. The chain links TRBV20-1 to TRBJ1-5, with 8 nucleotides matching TRBD1. CDR1 is DFQATT and CDR2 is SNEGSKA in the germline V gene (reference sequence). With 6 bases clipped from V and 4 bases from J, the junction kept 8 bases outside the gene matches. This CDR3 is built from 14 residues.

This clonotype was seen many times. This rearrangement joins TRBV7-6 to TRBJ1-1; D is unclear. Germline V gene lookup returns CDR1 SGHVS and CDR2 FNYEAQ. Trimming removed 5 bases from V and 1 base from J, with 11 bases in between. The CDR3 loop spans 14 amino acids. The CDR3, as DNA: TGTGCCAGCAGCCGAGCTGGACCGAACACTGAAGCTTTCTTT. It is translated as CASSRAGPNTEAFF.

This clonotype was counted many times. The V call is TRBV29-1, the J call TRBJ1-2; 7 bases agree with TRBD1. In germline, CDR1 is SQVTM, CDR2 ANQGSEA. V was clipped by 7 bases and J by 7 bases; unmatched bases: 12. This CDR3 contains 13 residues. The DNA for the CDR3 is TGCAGCGCCGAGGGGGCCCCCGGACGTGGCTACACCTTC. The encoded protein is CSAEGAPGRGYTF.

In this sample, this clonotype turned up a few times. V and J are TRBV12-3 or TRBV12-4 and TRBJ1-1; unclear D gene. V was cut by 5 bases and J by 1 base, with 2 bases left in between. The CDR3 length is 11 residues. The CDR3 DNA follows: TGTGCCAGCAGTGCGAACACTGAAGCTTTCTTT. Translating it yields CASSANTEAFF.

This clonotype was seen more than once but under ten times. For the CDR3, the DNA is TGCAGCGTCGCACAGGGGGCATATAGCAATCAGCCCCAGCATTTT. Encoded protein: CSVAQGAYSNQPQHF. The rearrangement uses TRBV29-1 and TRBJ1-5; 9 nucleotides agree with TRBD1. Trimming removed 6 bases from V and 0 bases from J; junction bases left unmatched: 6. The CDR3 has 15 residues. Looked up from germline, CDR1 is SQVTM and CDR2 is ANQGSEA. The full variable domain, rest sourced from reference TRBV29-1 and TRBJ1-5, is SAVISQKPSRDICQRGTSLTIQCQVDSQVTMMFWYRQQPGQSLTLIATANQGSEATYESGFVIDKFPISRPNLTFSTLTVSNMSPEDSSIYLCSVAQGAYSNQPQHFGDGTRLSIL.

This rearrangement joins TRBV20-1 to TRBJ2-1; 7 nucleotides match TRBD2. With 2 bases clipped from V and 3 bases from J, the junction kept 7 bases outside the gene matches. The CDR3 spans 15 residues. From germline, CDR1 is DFQATT and CDR2 SNEGSKA (reference sequence). The CDR3 region is CSARSEGGSYNEQFF. CDR3 nucleotides: TGCAGTGCTAGATCGGAGGGCGGGAGCTACAATGAGCAGTTCTTC.

V is TRBV20-1 and J is TRBJ1-5; 10 bases fit TRBD1. Germline V CDR1 and CDR2: DFQATT, SNEGSKA (reference sequence). This CDR3 is built from 13 residues. Trimming at V came to 6 bases and at J to 5 bases, leaving 4 bases not matched to a gene. CDR3 DNA: TGCAGTGCGACCGGGACAGGGGATCAGCCCCAGCATTTT. It translates to CSATGTGDQPQHF.

This clonotype appeared a few times. This rearrangement joins TRBV12-3 or TRBV12-4 to TRBJ2-3; unclear D gene. CDR3 length: 16 amino acids. V was cut by 6 bases and J by 6 bases, with 22 bases left in between. The CDR3: CASSLSRTASRDTQYF. Here the CDR3 DNA reads TGTGCCAGCAGCTTGTCGAGGACCGCTTCGAGGGATACGCAGTATTTT.

A note on this clonotype: A much larger clone differs by one base, so this may be a read error. The chain links TRBV20-1 to TRBJ2-1; possible D gene TRBD2, 5 bases. The CDR3 contains 16 residues. Germline V gene lookup returns CDR1 DFQATT and CDR2 SNEGSKA (reference sequence). In nucleotides, the CDR3 is TGCAGTGTTTATACCCCAGAGGGTTGGCCCTACAATAAGCAGTTCTTC. It translates to CSVYTPEGWPYNKQFF.

The chain has TRBV3-1 and TRBJ2-5; D ambiguous. The CDR3 contains 12 residues. V lost 4 bases and J lost 2, with 5 bases in between. CDR1 is LGHDT and CDR2 is YNNKEL in the germline V gene (reference sequence). CDR3 residues: CASSPNQETQYF. Here the CDR3 DNA reads TGTGCCAGCAGCCCGAATCAAGAGACCCAGTACTTC.

This clonotype has more than one count but fewer than ten. The V gene is TRBV6-5, the J gene TRBJ2-7, with TRBD1 matching 11 bases. CDR1 is MNHEY, CDR2 SVGAGI, per germline. Trimming took 4 bases from V and 7 from J; bases not matched to a gene: 3. CDR3 length: 13 residues. In nucleotides, the CDR3 is TGTGCCAGCAGTTGGGACAGGGGGAATGAGCAGTACTTC. Translated, it gives CASSWDRGNEQYF.